Reported below is one T cell receptor beta chain. The junction had 11 bases not matched to a gene; V was cut back by 4 bases and J by 6 bases. From germline, CDR1 is SGHNT and CDR2 YYREEE (reference sequence). This CDR3 region has 15 residues. This entry comes from a study of blood T cell repertoires in COVID-19. TCRdb keeps only in-frame clones here, not all; method: immunoSEQ multiplex PCR. The profile shows approximately 150,000 clones, 88% of them singletons. The specimen sequenced was peripheral blood. The TCR was taken from a woman between 50 and 59 years old with acute or convalescent COVID-19. The gene calls are TRBV5-4 and TRBJ2-7; 9 bases agree with TRBD2. CDR3 loop: CASSPGGSGSLEQYF. The CDR3 coding sequence is TGTGCCAGCAGCCCGGGGGGTAGCGGGAGCCTCGAGCAGTACTTC.